What follows are 8 T cell receptor beta chains derived from one specimen sequenced in a study of tissue T cells after allogeneic stem cell transplantation. Steroid-refractory graft-versus-host disease after allogeneic hematopoietic cell transplant qualified adults for prospective research-autopsy enrollment. The assay was immunoSEQ multiplex PCR, and TCRdb's table has in-frame clones only and misses some. This sample has more than 2,500 clones, with around two thirds found just once. The source material was duodenal tissue, sampled at autopsy. Every receptor here comes from a male patient aged 60 or older with steroid-refractory graft-versus-host disease after an allogeneic stem cell transplant. The graft donor may have given rise to some T cells.

The CDR3 DNA sequence: TGCGCCAGCAGCCAAGAGGGGCAGAGGACACTCTCTGGAAACACCATATATTTT. It yields the protein CASSQEGQRTLSGNTIYF. V is TRBV4-1 and J is TRBJ1-3; possible D gene TRBD1, 5 bases. V was shortened by 0 bases and J by 0 bases, with 15 bases between the two germline ends. This CDR3 has 18 residues. From germline, CDR1 is MGHRA and CDR2 YSYEKL.

V usage is TRBV4-3 and J usage is TRBJ2-5; D may correspond to TRBD1 or TRBD2 (5 bases each). V gave up 6 bases and J gave up 5 bases, with 13 bases separating them. The CDR3 has 13 amino acids. CDR1 LGHNA and CDR2 YSLEER come from the germline V gene. The CDR3 spells CASSSRWGETQYF. The DNA of the CDR3 is TGCGCCAGCAGTTCTCGGTGGGGGGAGACCCAGTACTTC.

The genes are TRBV5-1 and TRBJ2-4; D possibly corresponds to TRBD1 (5 bases). Germline V lookup: CDR1 SGHRS, CDR2 YFSETQ. This CDR3 spans 14 amino acids. V was pared by 1 base and J by 10 bases, with 15 bases between. The chain's CDR3 is CASSLSQGRVIQYF. CDR3 nucleotide sequence: TGCGCCAGCAGCTTGAGTCAGGGTCGGGTGATTCAGTACTTC.

This clone appeared a few times. The rearrangement joins TRBV6-5 to TRBJ1-1, with D tentatively TRBD1 (5 bases). With 8 bases removed from V and 6 bases from J, the gap between germline ends came to 10 bases. This CDR3 spans 11 amino acids. Looked up from germline, CDR1 is MNHEY and CDR2 is SVGAGI. Written as DNA, the CDR3 is TGTGCCAGCTGGGGGACGGCTGAAGCTTTCTTT. Its protein is CASWGTAEAFF.

The DNA of the CDR3 is TGTGCCAGCAGCCCGCCCAGACTGACTGGGACTGAAGCTTTCTTT. It specifies CASSPPRLTGTEAFF. The chain couples TRBV4-2 to TRBJ1-1; D gene uncertain. V shed 4 bases and J shed 5 bases, with 17 bases lying between them. CDR1 LGHNA and CDR2 YNFKEQ come from the germline V gene. The CDR3 consists of 15 residues.

This sequence joins TRBV19 and TRBJ1-6; a weak D match, TRBD1 (6 bases). The V gene's germline CDR1 is LNHDA and CDR2 SQIVND (reference sequence). The V gene lost 6 bases and the J gene lost 9 bases, with 12 bases spanning the gap. The CDR3 spans 13 residues. The CDR3 sequence is CASRQGSSSPLHF. CDR3 bases: TGTGCCAGTAGGCAGGGGTCTTCTTCACCCCTCCACTTT.

The chain joins TRBV6-5 to TRBJ2-7; possibly TRBD2 for D (6 bases). With 4 bases removed from V and 6 bases from J, the gap between germline ends came to 16 bases. This CDR3 spans 14 amino acids. Germline V gives CDR1 MNHEY, CDR2 SVGAGI. The CDR3 DNA follows: TGTGCCAGCAGTTCTAGACTAGGGTCTCCCGAGCAGTACTTC. This translates into CASSSRLGSPEQYF.

In DNA form, the CDR3 reads TGTGCCAGCAGCACTTGGCTTCCCATTTCGTTAGACGAGCAGTACTTC. Its translation: CASSTWLPISLDEQYF. The J gene is TRBJ2-7, the V gene TRBV3-1 (or the pseudogene TRBV3-2); D ambiguous. Germline V gives CDR1 LGHDT, CDR2 YNNKEL (reference sequence). With 5 bases removed from V and 5 bases from J, the gap between germline ends came to 22 bases. This CDR3 region has 16 residues.